A selection of T cell receptor beta chains follows, all from one sample in a study of OX40 agonist ivuxolimab in advanced cancers. Profiled with immunoSEQ multiplex PCR; TCRdb holds only in-frame clones, not every one. The sample has tens of thousands of clones; over 80% are singletons. Sequencing was performed on CD4+ or CD8+ T cells sorted from blood, taken in a trial of the OX40 agonist ivuxolimab. Receptors originate from an adult with an advanced solid tumor such as melanoma, head and neck, liver or kidney cancer. CDR3s include the opening cysteine and the closing phenylalanine or tryptophan. A D gene is named only where the DNA matches it firmly. The listing skips clone size in some rows; elsewhere it reads once, few, many or a size class.

TRBV29-1	NA	TRBJ2-1	TRBD2	CSVIRTSGYNEQFF	TGCAGCGTTATCCGGACTAGCGGCTACAATGAGCAGTTCTTC
TRBV11-2	NA	TRBJ2-7	NA	CASSSQGDTYEQYF	TGTGCCAGCAGTTCACAGGGAGACACGTACGAGCAGTACTTC
TRBV20-1	NA	TRBJ1-1	NA	CSARQGTEAFF	TGCAGTGCTAGACAGGGAACTGAAGCTTTCTTT
TRBV30	NA	TRBJ1-5	NA	CAWSVPGIGQPQHF	TGTGCCTGGAGTGTACCAGGGATTGGTCAGCCCCAGCATTTT
TRBV5-6	NA	TRBJ1-2	NA	CASSRTGLGLFGYTF	TGTGCCAGCAGCCGTACAGGGCTAGGGTTGTTCGGCTACACCTTC
TRBV2	NA	TRBJ1-1	NA	CASSEGPAFF	TGTGCCAGCAGTGAAGGCCCAGCTTTCTTT
TRBV6-1	once	TRBJ1-6	NA	CASSEEWNSPLHF	TGTGCCAGCAGTGAAGAATGGAATTCACCCCTCCACTTT
TRBV6-1	few	TRBJ2-3	TRBD1	CASSEVTGGTDTQYF	TGTGCCAGCAGTGAAGTGACAGGGGGCACAGATACGCAGTATTTT
TRBV15	NA	TRBJ1-5	NA	CATSREGGRQPQHF	TGTGCCACCAGCAGAGAAGGGGGTCGTCAGCCCCAGCATTTT
TRBV6-5	NA	TRBJ1-2	NA	CASSGRGMGGYTF	TGTGCCAGCAGTGGTCGGGGGATGGGGGGCTACACCTTC
TRBV19	NA	TRBJ2-3	NA	CASSMAGWDTDTQYF	TGTGCCAGTAGTATGGCAGGGTGGGACACAGATACGCAGTATTTT
TRBV6-1	NA	TRBJ2-7	NA	CASSERGVFLEQYF	TGTGCCAGCAGTGAAAGAGGGGTATTCCTCGAGCAGTACTTC
TRBV28	NA	TRBJ1-5	NA	CASSFQGGNQPQHF	TGTGCCAGCAGTTTTCAGGGCGGGAATCAGCCCCAGCATTTT
TRBV6-1	NA	TRBJ1-2	TRBD1	CASSEIRTGAPGYTF	TGTGCCAGCAGTGAAATACGGACAGGGGCCCCAGGCTACACCTTC
TRBV19	NA	TRBJ2-3	TRBD1	CASRDRGADTQYF	TGTGCCAGTAGGGACAGGGGCGCAGATACGCAGTATTTT
TRBV10-3	NA	TRBJ2-2	TRBD2	CAISVLGSGSSTGELFF	TGTGCCATCAGTGTTCTTGGGAGCGGGAGTAGCACCGGGGAGCTGTTTTTT
TRBV5-8	few	TRBJ2-3	NA	CASSLGPGDTQYF	TGTGCCAGCAGCTTGGGGCCCGGAGATACGCAGTATTTT
TRBV5-1	NA	TRBJ1-1	NA	CASSLVSGPVNTEAFF	TGCGCCAGCAGCTTGGTTTCAGGGCCGGTGAACACTGAAGCTTTCTTT
TRBV7-2	NA	TRBJ2-5	NA	CASSLVTQETQYF	TGTGCCAGCAGCTTAGTCACCCAAGAGACCCAGTACTTC
TRBV6-7	NA	TRBJ2-7	TRBD2	CASSTPSSGTQLKSYEQYF	TGTGCCAGCAGTACCCCGAGTAGCGGGACACAATTAAAATCCTACGAGCAGTACTTC
TRBV30	NA	TRBJ1-1	NA	CASALGRMNTEAFF	TGTGCCTCGGCCCTCGGACGGATGAACACTGAAGCTTTCTTT
TRBV29-1	NA	TRBJ2-5	NA	CSGMAGTETQYF	TGCAGCGGGATGGCGGGCACAGAGACCCAGTACTTC
TRBV7-9	NA	TRBJ2-7	NA	CASSLPGPYEQYF	TGTGCCAGCAGCTTACCCGGGCCCTACGAGCAGTACTTC
TRBV6-1	NA	TRBJ1-3	NA	CASSERGSGNTIYF	TGTGCCAGCAGTGAACGGGGCTCTGGAAACACCATATATTTT
TRBV5-1	NA	TRBJ2-1	NA	CASSVVGNEQFF	TGCGCCAGCAGTGTGGTTGGGAATGAGCAGTTCTTC
TRBV5-4	NA	TRBJ2-3	TRBD2	CASSLSAGGPRDTQYF	TGTGCCAGCAGCTTATCAGCGGGAGGGCCGAGAGATACGCAGTATTTT
TRBV5-4	NA	TRBJ1-1	NA	CASSLTGRKVGEAFF	TGTGCCAGCAGCTTGACGGGACGAAAGGTGGGTGAAGCTTTCTTT
TRBV11-2	NA	TRBJ2-7	NA	CASSLDLGGDYEQYF	TGTGCCAGCAGCTTAGATCTGGGCGGGGACTACGAGCAGTACTTC
TRBV6-5	few	TRBJ1-6	NA	CASTRAGNNSPLHF	TGTGCCAGCACGAGGGCAGGGAATAATTCACCCCTCCACTTT
TRBV15	NA	TRBJ2-3	TRBD2	CATSRGAGEDTQYF	TGTGCCACCAGCAGAGGGGCGGGAGAAGATACGCAGTATTTT
TRBV19	NA	TRBJ2-4	TRBD2	CASSASGGNIQYF	TGTGCCAGTAGTGCTAGCGGAGGAAACATTCAGTACTTC
TRBV30	few	TRBJ1-5	NA	CAWSGGGDQPQHF	TGTGCCTGGAGTGGAGGGGGGGATCAGCCCCAGCATTTT
TRBV28	NA	TRBJ1-2	TRBD1	CASSQGQGNYGYTF	TGTGCCAGCAGTCAAGGACAGGGGAACTATGGCTACACCTTC
TRBV25-1	NA	TRBJ2-7	NA	CASSERYSLFSYEQYF	TGTGCCAGCAGTGAAAGATACAGCCTTTTCTCCTACGAGCAGTACTTC
TRBV7-9	NA	TRBJ2-3	NA	CASSLGANADTQYF	TGTGCCAGCAGCTTAGGGGCTAACGCAGATACGCAGTATTTT
TRBV18	NA	TRBJ2-7	NA	CASSPEEELTFTYEQYF	TGTGCCAGCTCACCAGAGGAAGAGCTGACCTTTACCTACGAGCAGTACTTC
TRBV2	NA	TRBJ1-5	NA	CASGRAEPQHF	TGTGCCAGCGGCAGGGCTGAGCCCCAGCATTTT
TRBV5-1	NA	TRBJ1-6	NA	CASSLRAEGSPLHF	TGCGCCAGCAGCCTGCGCGCTGAAGGCTCACCCCTCCACTTT
TRBV2	NA	TRBJ1-1	NA	CASSDDGRTEAFF	TGTGCCAGCAGTGACGATGGGAGGACTGAAGCTTTCTTT
TRBV28	NA	TRBJ2-7	NA	CASSFGGFRSYEQYF	TGTGCCAGCAGTTTTGGGGGTTTCAGGTCCTACGAGCAGTACTTC